The 3 T cell receptor beta chains presented below share a single source sample, sequenced in a study of a mutant IDH1 vaccine in newly diagnosed glioma. Time point in this sample: week 23, last vaccination. All doses held 300 ug of mutant IDH1 20-mer peptide, with topical imiquimod. The data were produced by immunoSEQ multiplex PCR, yet TCRdb's version contains in-frame clones alone and is incomplete. The top ten clones hold around 6.2% of a sample with 55,000 or so clones, roughly 80% of them seen once. Their recognized antigens are unknown. The starting material was PBMCs, obtained from a glioma patient whose treatment included an IDH1 peptide vaccine. These TCRs come from a man aged 40-49 years with glioma.

This clone has only a few counts. V is TRBV7-2 and J is TRBJ2-6; D remains ambiguous. V lost 2 bases and J lost 1, with 6 bases in between. The CDR3 has 15 residues. The germline gives CDR1 SGHTA, CDR2 FQGNSA. CDR3 in amino acids: CASSLYASGANVLTF. Here the CDR3 DNA reads TGTGCCAGCAGCTTATATGCATCTGGGGCCAACGTCCTGACTTTC.

V is TRBV13 and J is TRBJ2-5, with D perhaps TRBD1 or TRBD2 (5 bases each). The CDR3 is 14 amino acids. Per germline, CDR1 PRHDT and CDR2 FYEKMQ (reference sequence). Trimming pared 5 bases from V and 5 bases from J, leaving 15 bases between. This CDR3 reads CASSLTGTGETQYF. In nucleotides, the CDR3 is TGTGCCAGCAGCCTGACCGGGACCGGCGAGACCCAGTACTTC.

The genes are TRBV5-1 and TRBJ2-5; D is ambiguous. The ends were cut back, 9 bases at V and 1 base at J, with 13 bases in the middle. The germline V gene encodes CDR1 SGHRS and CDR2 YFSETQ. This CDR3 spans 13 amino acids. CDR3 region: CATKSQAQETQYF. The CDR3 DNA reads as TGCGCCACCAAAAGCCAAGCCCAAGAGACCCAGTACTTC.